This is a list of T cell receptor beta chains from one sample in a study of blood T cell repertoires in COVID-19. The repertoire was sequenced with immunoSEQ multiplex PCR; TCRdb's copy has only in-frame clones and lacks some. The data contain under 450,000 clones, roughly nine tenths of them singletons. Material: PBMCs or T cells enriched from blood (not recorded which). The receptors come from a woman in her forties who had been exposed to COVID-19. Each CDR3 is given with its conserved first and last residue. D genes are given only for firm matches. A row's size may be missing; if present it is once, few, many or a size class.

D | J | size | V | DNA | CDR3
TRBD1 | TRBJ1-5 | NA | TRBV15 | TGTGCCACCAGCAGAGACCAGACAGGGGGTCAGCCCCAGCATTTT | CATSRDQTGGQPQHF
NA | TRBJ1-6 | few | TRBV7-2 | TGTGCCAGCAGCTTAGGGACAGCTAGGAGCTCCTATAATTCACCCCTCCACTTT | CASSLGTARSSYNSPLHF
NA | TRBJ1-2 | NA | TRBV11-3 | TGTGCCAGCAGCTTAGATAATGTGGGCTACTATGGCTACACCTTC | CASSLDNVGYYGYTF
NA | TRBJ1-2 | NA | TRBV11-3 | TGTGCCAGCAGCTTAATCCAGGGCTATGGCTACACCTTC | CASSLIQGYGYTF
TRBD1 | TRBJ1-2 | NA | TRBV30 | TGTGCCTGGAGGGTAACAGGGGGCGTTGGCTACACCTTC | CAWRVTGGVGYTF
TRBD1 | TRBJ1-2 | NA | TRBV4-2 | TGTGCCAGCAGCCCCCATCTACTGACAGGGTTCTATGGCTACACCTTC | CASSPHLLTGFYGYTF
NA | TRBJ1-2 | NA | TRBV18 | TGTGCCAGCTCACCTAAAGACAGGAGCTATGGCTACACCTTC | CASSPKDRSYGYTF
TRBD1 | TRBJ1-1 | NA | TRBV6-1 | TGTGCCAGCAGTGAACCCAGGACAGGGGATGGGGATTTCTTT | CASSEPRTGDGDFF
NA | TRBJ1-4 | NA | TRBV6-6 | TGTGCCAGCAGTTACTGGCAGGGAACGACTAATGAAAAACTGTTTTTT | CASSYWQGTTNEKLFF
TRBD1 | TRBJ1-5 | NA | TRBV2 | TGTGCCAGCAGTGAGACAGGGGGCGATCAGCCCCAGCATTTT | CASSETGGDQPQHF
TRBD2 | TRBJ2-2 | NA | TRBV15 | TGTGCCACCAGCAGAGTGGTAGCGGGGAGGGGATCGAACACCGGGGAGCTGTTTTTT | CATSRVVAGRGSNTGELFF
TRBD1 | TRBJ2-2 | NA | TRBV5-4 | TGTGCCAGCAACCCACAGGGGGGTGTCACCGGGGAGCTGTTTTTT | CASNPQGGVTGELFF
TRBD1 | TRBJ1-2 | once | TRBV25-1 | TGTGCCAGCAGTGAATTAGGACAGGGCTATGGCTACACCTTC | CASSELGQGYGYTF
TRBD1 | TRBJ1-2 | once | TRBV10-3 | TGTGCCATCAGTGCCGGGACAGAAGATGGCTACACCTTC | CAISAGTEDGYTF
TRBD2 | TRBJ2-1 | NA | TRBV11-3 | TGTGCCAGCAGCCGAACTAGCGGGAGTAGCAATGAGCAGTTCTTC | CASSRTSGSSNEQFF
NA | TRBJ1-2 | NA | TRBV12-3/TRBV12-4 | TGTGCCAGCAGTTTCGCGGCAGCCTATGGCTACACCTTC | CASSFAAAYGYTF
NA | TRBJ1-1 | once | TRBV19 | TGTGCCAGTAGTATAGACCCGGGGGGGATGATGAACACTGAAGCTTTCTTT | CASSIDPGGMMNTEAFF
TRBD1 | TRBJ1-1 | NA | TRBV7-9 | TGTGCCAGCAGCTTAGGGACAGGGAAGAACACTGAAGCTTTCTTT | CASSLGTGKNTEAFF
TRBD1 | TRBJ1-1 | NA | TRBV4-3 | TGCGCCAGCAGCCAAGAGAAAGGGGGCGCGGACACTGAAGCTTTCTTT | CASSQEKGGADTEAFF
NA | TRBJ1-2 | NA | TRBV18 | TGTGCCAGCTCATCTGACAGGATCGACAACTATGGCTACACCTTC | CASSSDRIDNYGYTF
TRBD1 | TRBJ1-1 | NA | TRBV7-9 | TGTGCCAGCAGCTTAGGTGGGACAGGGCGGGGAACTGAAGCTTTCTTT | CASSLGGTGRGTEAFF
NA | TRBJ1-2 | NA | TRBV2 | TGTGCCAGCAGTGTGACGGGGGGAATGGATGGCTACACCTTC | CASSVTGGMDGYTF
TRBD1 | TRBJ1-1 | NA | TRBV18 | TGTGCCAGCTCACCTAGACAGGGGGAGACTGAAGCTTTCTTT | CASSPRQGETEAFF
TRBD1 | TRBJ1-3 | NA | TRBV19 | TGTGCCAGTAGTATACGGCTAAGGGACAGGGGATTTGGAAACACCATATATTTT | CASSIRLRDRGFGNTIYF
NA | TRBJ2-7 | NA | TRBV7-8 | TGTGCCAGCAGCCTGACAGGTCAGGGGTACGAGCAGTACTTC | CASSLTGQGYEQYF